The 17 T cell receptor beta chains presented below share a single source sample, sequenced in a study of control samples from healthy donors and cancer patients. Using immunoSEQ multiplex PCR, the repertoire was profiled, and TCRdb retains in-frame clones only, with some absent. This repertoire shows 22,000 or so clones, roughly 85% found once; its top ten account for 35% to 40%. The sequencing sample was made of PBMCs. These receptors originate from a man aged 55 to 70 with head and neck cancer.

The CDR3 spells CASSYLSGRDEQFF. The CDR3 region has the DNA TGTGCCAGCAGTTACCTTAGCGGGAGGGATGAGCAGTTCTTC. This rearrangement joins TRBV6-2 or TRBV6-3 to TRBJ2-1, with 11 bases identical to TRBD2. Per the germline V gene, CDR1 is MNHEY and CDR2 is SVGEGT. V lost 2 bases, J lost 8 bases, and 2 bases stayed unmatched. This CDR3 comprises 14 residues.

This clone came up a few times. The rearrangement joins TRBV2 to TRBJ1-1, with a possible D match to TRBD1 (5 bases). The V gene lost 7 bases and the J gene lost 1 base, with 13 bases spanning the gap. The germline V gene has CDR1 SNHLY and CDR2 FYNNEI. This CDR3 comprises 14 residues. CDR3 bases: TGTGCCAGCATGCAGGGTGGTGGGAACACTGAAGCTTTCTTT. Translating gives CASMQGGGNTEAFF.

This clone occurred a few times. A read error may produce the germline difference seen at one junction end. The genes are TRBV2 and TRBJ1-2; possibly TRBD1 for D (6 bases). Germline CDR1 SNHLY, CDR2 FYNNEI. The CDR3 consists of 13 residues. The CDR3 here is CASSEGGIYGYTF. The DNA for the CDR3 is TGTGCCAGCAGCGAAGGGGGAATCTATGGCTACACCTTC.

The V gene is TRBV4-1, the J gene TRBJ1-6; no definite D call. The CDR3 is 13 residues long. The V gene lost 0 bases and the J gene lost 11 bases, with 8 bases spanning the gap. Per germline, CDR1 MGHRA and CDR2 YSYEKL. CDR3 sequence: CASSQDRYPPLHF. For the CDR3, the DNA is TGCGCCAGCAGCCAAGACAGGTATCCACCCCTCCACTTT.

The chain uses TRBV6-1 and TRBJ1-2; a weak D match, TRBD1 (5 bases). The CDR3 is 15 amino acids. Germline CDR1 and CDR2: MNHNS and SASEGT. V was clipped by 2 bases and J by 7 bases, with 17 bases between them. CDR3 in DNA: TGTGCCAGCAGTGAAACGGGGGAAGGGCTCCGTGGCTACACCTTC. This sequence encodes CASSETGEGLRGYTF.

This chain uses TRBV4-1 with TRBJ1-2; tentatively, D is TRBD1 (5 bases). CDR1 and CDR2 (germline): MGHRA, YSYEKL. The CDR3 covers 15 residues. Trimming shortened V by 0 bases and J by 6 bases, and 14 bases separated the two germline ends. CDR3 nucleotides: TGCGCCAGCAGCCAAGATGGCGGGGGATGGAATGGCTACACCTTC. Translated: CASSQDGGGWNGYTF.

The chain carries TRBV6-5 and TRBJ2-1, with TRBD2 matching over 12 bases. The CDR3 is 14 residues long. The germline V gene encodes CDR1 MNHEY and CDR2 SVGAGI. V was clipped by 5 bases and J by 10 bases; unmatched bases: 6. CDR3 in amino acids: CASSPGTSGPEQFF. The CDR3 DNA follows: TGTGCCAGCAGTCCCGGGACTAGCGGGCCCGAGCAGTTCTTC.

V is TRBV7-3 and J is TRBJ2-3; weak D call: TRBD2 (5 bases). Looked up from germline, CDR1 is SGHTA and CDR2 is FQGTGA. The CDR3 contains 14 residues. Trimming took 5 bases from V and 0 from J, leaving 9 bases between them. DNA for the CDR3: TGTGCCAGCAGCCCCGAGGGAAGCACAGATACGCAGTATTTT. This sequence encodes CASSPEGSTDTQYF.

The gene calls are TRBV5-1 and TRBJ2-3; 11 positions match TRBD2. Losses at the gene ends were 3 bases for V and 3 bases for J; bases not matched to a gene: 9. The germline V gene has CDR1 SGHRS and CDR2 YFSETQ. The CDR3 contains 17 residues. The CDR3 is CASSSYLTSGTTDTQYF. As DNA, the CDR3 is TGCGCCAGCAGCTCATACCTGACTAGCGGGACAACAGATACGCAGTATTTT.

The chain links TRBV5-1 to TRBJ2-5; the D call may be TRBD1 or TRBD2 (5 bases each). The CDR3 runs 14 residues. The germline V gene encodes CDR1 SGHRS and CDR2 YFSETQ. V was trimmed by 4 bases and J by 7 bases, leaving 17 bases between them. CDR3 in amino acids: CASSPMGTVVTQYF. The CDR3 region has the DNA TGCGCCAGCAGCCCAATGGGGACGGTTGTGACCCAGTACTTC.

The CDR3 DNA reads TGCAGCGTTCTGACAGGGTATGCCTACGAGCAGTACTTC. Encoded protein: CSVLTGYAYEQYF. The rearrangement links TRBV29-1 to TRBJ2-7; TRBD1 agrees at 7 bases. Germline-derived CDR1 and CDR2 are SQVTM and ANQGSEA. The J segment lost 2 bases and the V segment lost 5 bases, leaving 6 bases of the junction unmatched. This CDR3 spans 13 amino acids.

The chain couples TRBV18 to TRBJ1-1; 8 bases match TRBD1. Germline values: CDR1 KGHSH, CDR2 LQKENI. Germline trimming cut 2 bases from V and 3 bases from J; bases unmatched to any gene: 5. This CDR3 contains 15 residues. CDR3 in amino acids: CASSPVSQGDTEAFF. In DNA, the CDR3 is TGTGCCAGCTCACCAGTCTCACAGGGGGACACTGAAGCTTTCTTT.

In DNA, the CDR3 is TGTGCCAGCAGCTTAAGCGGCATGAACACTGAAGCTTTCTTT. Translated: CASSLSGMNTEAFF. The genes are TRBV7-3 and TRBJ1-1; no firm D call. This CDR3 region has 14 residues. Germline CDR1 reads SGHTA; CDR2 reads FQGTGA. Trimming took 1 base from V and 0 from J, leaving 6 bases between them.

The V and J genes are TRBV15 and TRBJ1-1; 7 nucleotides line up with TRBD1. The CDR3 runs 16 residues. Germline V CDR1 and CDR2: LNHNV, YYDKDF (reference sequence). Unmatched junction bases numbered 9, after V lost 5 bases and J lost 0 bases. The CDR3 DNA is TGTGCCACCAGCGCAATTGGACAGGCCCTGAACACTGAAGCTTTCTTT. Translated: CATSAIGQALNTEAFF.

The chain recombines TRBV7-6 with TRBJ2-7, with 9 bases identical to TRBD1. CDR3 length: 14 residues. J lost 2 bases, V lost 5 bases, and 4 bases had no gene match. The germline V gene has CDR1 SGHVS and CDR2 FNYEAQ. The CDR3 region has the DNA TGTGCCAGCAGCGAGAGACAGGGGGCCTACGAGCAGTACGTC. Translating gives CASSERQGAYEQYV.

V usage is TRBV10-3 and J usage is TRBJ2-7; D gene uncertain. Germline CDR1 reads ENHRY; CDR2 reads SYGVKD. V gave up 5 bases and J gave up 2 bases, with 13 bases separating them. The CDR3 consists of 14 residues. The CDR3 loop is CAISPSTATYEQYF. The CDR3 region has the DNA TGTGCCATCAGTCCTTCGACTGCGACCTACGAGCAGTACTTC.

This clone was observed once. The chain recombines TRBV5-1 with TRBJ2-1; TRBD2 matches at 12 bases. The CDR3 consists of 16 residues. V lost 4 bases and J lost 6; bases outside the gene matches: 8. Per the germline V gene, CDR1 is SGHRS and CDR2 is YFSETQ. The DNA for the CDR3 is TGCGCCAGCAGCCCCGCGTGGGGACTAGCGGGCAATGAGCAGTTCTTC. Its protein is CASSPAWGLAGNEQFF.